This record concerns one TCR beta chain sequence. This clonotype has ten or more counts. What this receptor recognizes is not known. No base qualities exist here, and no much larger clone lies one base off it. Via the germline V gene, CDR1 is SGHRS and CDR2 YFSETQ. V is cut back by 4 bases and J by 5 bases, with 20 bases in the junction unmatched. The CDR3, from cysteine to phenylalanine, totals 18 residues. Only the CDR3 region is kept as DNA, spanning 54 bases read in frame from base 1. Profiling of TCR beta VDJ combinations and CDR3 sequences used genomic DNA as the template. An Illumina HiSeq 2000 was used for TCR repertoire sequencing. For the original study's pipeline: TRBV/TRBJ rearrangement plots, CDR3 size and DJ length profiles, and Simpson's diversity index were used to evaluate the repertoires. The most abundant DNA sequence in the deep sequencing data was taken as the immunodominant clone. CDR3 amino acid sequences were checked for sharing between subjects and were compared against published repertoires and the VDJdb database. TCRdb trimmed public reads at Q25 via fastp, called clones via MiXCR and kept in-frame beta chains. CDR3 protein sequences are deduplicated, and each keeps its most common genes and DNA. In this record, the V and J calls reflect TCRdb's handling and not the investigators' own analysis. The sample contains hundreds of thousands of distinct CDR3 sequences, about two thirds of them found a single time. The top ten clonotypes cover under 5% of the sample.

This entry is derived from a study of CD8+CD57+ T cells in acquired aplastic anemia (dated by TCRdb to between 2017 and 2018). Looking at the study overall: On average, sorted CD4+ and CD8+ cells yielded about 3 ug of extracted DNA, with a range of about 0.19 to 30 ug. Mean read counts for healthy donor samples were about 9.8 million for CD4+ cells and some 12 million for CD8+ cells. The paper as a whole reports these results and caveats: No significant difference in CD8+ Simpson's diversity was found between patients and healthy controls (P=0.060). Around 30 CD8+ CDR3 sequences were shared between patients and controls but appeared highly expressed in patients and within their immunodominant clones.

In the study, sorted CD4+ and CD8+ blood T cells from patients with severe aplastic anemia and from healthy subjects underwent deep sequencing of TCR repertoires. Ficoll-Paque density gradient centrifugation was used to isolate peripheral blood mononuclear cells. Before DNA extraction, CD4+ and CD8+ T cells were sorted by FACS or by magnetic beads. The clonotype originates from a human donor in good health, serving as a control. Recombination joined TRBV5-1 with TRBJ1-1, and 7 bases in between align with TRBD1. The sample consisted of sorted CD4+, CD8+, or CD8+CD57+ T cells (not recorded which) from PBMCs. CDR3 protein: CASSISRGVTSVETEAFF. The bases read TGCGCCAGCAGCATTAGCAGGGGGGTGACCTCAGTTGAGACTGAAGCTTTCTTT. Outside the CDR3, residues come from the reference TRBV5-1 and TRBJ1-1 proteins, so the full variable domain is: KAGVTQTPRYLIKTRGQQVTLSCSPISGHRSVSWYQQTPGQGLQFLFEYFSETQRNKGNFPGRFSGRQFSNSRSEMNVSTLELGDSALYLCASSISRGVTSVETEAFFGQGTRLTVV.